These 15 T cell receptor beta chains were all obtained from the same sample, sequenced in a study of breast tumors, draining lymph nodes, adjacent tissues. The lymph nodes were axillary draining lymph nodes from breast cancer patients. In TCRdb, the multiplex PCR reads were re-called with MiXCR into one record per CDR3 protein. The sample includes approximately 200,000 distinct CDR3 sequences, roughly 31% seen only once; the top ten take roughly 4%. Specimen: axillary lymph node tissue. All receptors come from a female donor with breast cancer. Some clones in this sample may be carry-over from other donors' samples.

This clonotype was recorded many times. J is TRBJ2-7 and V is TRBV29-1, with D unresolved. The V gene's germline CDR1 is SQVTM and CDR2 ANQGSEA. CDR3 size: 11 residues. Trimming cost V 0 bases and J 5 bases, with 5 bases left between them. The CDR3 coding sequence is TGCAGCGTTGAAGACAGCCACGAGCAGTACTTC. As protein: CSVEDSHEQYF.

This clonotype was seen ten or more times. This chain joins TRBV29-1 and TRBJ1-4, with 10 positions matching TRBD1. This CDR3 region has 16 residues. Germline-derived CDR1 and CDR2 are SQVTM and ANQGSEA. The V gene end was trimmed by 0 bases and the J gene end by 8 bases; junction bases not matched to a gene: 9. The CDR3 DNA reads TGCAGCGTTGAAGAGCCCCGGGACAGGGGAAGCGAAAAACTGTTTTTT. It yields the protein CSVEEPRDRGSEKLFF. Based on the CDR3 plus reference TRBV29-1 and TRBJ1-4, the full variable domain is SAVISQKPSRDICQRGTSLTIQCQVDSQVTMMFWYRQQPGQSLTLIATANQGSEATYESGFVIDKFPISRPNLTFSTLTVSNMSPEDSSIYLCSVEEPRDRGSEKLFFGSGTQLSVL.

On this clonotype itself: Since a much larger clone is just one base distant, this may be a read error. V gene TRBV30 combines with J gene TRBJ1-4; unclear D gene. Looked up from germline, CDR1 is GTSNPN and CDR2 is SVGIG (reference sequence). The CDR3 length is 15 residues. With 1 base removed from V and 0 bases from J, the gap between germline ends came to 9 bases. The CDR3 is CAWSGRSATNEKLFF. The CDR3 DNA is TGTGCCTGGAGTGGGCGGTCTGCAACTAATGAAAAACTGTTTTTT.

This clonotype was detected a few times. V gene TRBV6-9 combines with J gene TRBJ2-5; 10 nucleotides align to TRBD2. The CDR3 extends over 15 amino acids. Germline trimming cut 5 bases from V and 4 bases from J; bases unmatched to any gene: 7. Germline lookup yields CDR1 MNHGY and CDR2 SVAAGI. The CDR3, as DNA: TGTGCCAGCAGTCACCTAGCGGGAGTACTAGAGACCCAGTACTTC. It translates to CASSHLAGVLETQYF.

This clonotype was picked up a small number of times. A junction boundary mismatches the germline segment, possibly from a read error. The CDR3 protein is CASSLGNPPPYEQYF. CDR3 DNA: TGTGCCAGCAGCTTGGGGAACCCCCCCCCCTATGAGCAGTACTTC. This chain uses TRBV5-6 with TRBJ2-7; D is ambiguous. Germline CDR1 reads SGHDT; CDR2 reads YYEEEE. CDR3 length equals 15 residues.

This chain joins TRBV2 and TRBJ2-2; no clear D gene. The CDR3 is 11 residues long. CDR1 and CDR2 (germline): SNHLY, FYNNEI. The germline V and J ends were trimmed by 3 bases and 9 bases, with 5 bases remaining between them. The CDR3 is CASSESRELFF. As DNA, the CDR3 is TGTGCCAGCAGTGAGTCGCGGGAGCTGTTTTTT.

This clonotype showed up many times. The junction shows a germline mismatch at one end, possibly a read error. This chain connects TRBV6-6 to TRBJ1-6; TRBD1 matches 9 bases. CDR3 length: 17 residues. Per the germline V gene, CDR1 is MNHNY and CDR2 is SVGAGI (reference sequence). CDR3 bases: TGTGCCAGCAGTCACTCCCCGACAGGGGGTATTGGTTCACCCCTCCACTTT. Translated, it gives CASSHSPTGGIGSPLHF.

This clonotype was observed at least ten times. The V and J genes are TRBV6-1 and TRBJ2-1; TRBD1 matches at 7 bases. Germline V gene data show CDR1 as MNHNS and CDR2 as SASEGT. CDR3 length: 14 amino acids. J gave up 10 bases and V 1 base, and 7 bases lay outside the gene matches. The CDR3 region has the DNA TGTGCCAGCAGTGAAGTACAGGGGCCTGACGAGCAGTTCTTC. This gives the protein CASSEVQGPDEQFF.

This clonotype came up many times. The rearrangement uses TRBV19 and TRBJ1-5; no definite D call. The CDR3 has 14 residues. Deletions cut 7 bases from V and 2 bases from J, with 12 bases between. Looked up from germline, CDR1 is LNHDA and CDR2 is SQIVND (reference sequence). The CDR3 spells CASTGLSGNQPQHF. DNA for the CDR3: TGTGCCAGTACTGGTCTGTCGGGCAATCAGCCCCAGCATTTT.

J is TRBJ2-3 and V is TRBV3-1; 7 bases line up with TRBD1. This CDR3 region has 14 residues. The V gene's germline CDR1 is LGHDT and CDR2 YNNKEL (reference sequence). The junction had 5 bases not matched to a gene; V was cut back by 4 bases and J by 4 bases. The CDR3 spells CASSPPGGSDTQYF. The CDR3, as DNA: TGTGCCAGCAGCCCACCAGGGGGATCAGATACGCAGTATTTT.

This clonotype was observed at least ten times. The V and J genes are TRBV30 and TRBJ2-6, with D perhaps matching TRBD1 or TRBD2 (6 bases each). There are 15 residues in the CDR3. Germline values: CDR1 GTSNPN, CDR2 SVGIG (reference sequence). The CDR3 DNA follows: TGTGCAACAGCCAAAGGGGGGACCGGGGCCAACGTCCTGACTTTC. Amino acid sequence: CATAKGGTGANVLTF.

In its sample, this clonotype was seen many times. One end of the junction is discordant with germline, which a read error may explain. The V call is TRBV30, the J call TRBJ1-2; TRBD1 might be the D (5 bases). In germline, CDR1 is GTSNPN, CDR2 SVGIG (reference sequence). This CDR3 has 11 amino acids. The chain's CDR3 is CAWSVRSGITF. Written as DNA, the CDR3 is TGTGCCTGGAGTGTACGGTCAGGGATTACATTC.

A note on this clonotype: Compared with germline, one end of the junction differs, possibly owing to a read error. The rearrangement links TRBV20-1 to TRBJ2-7, with 8 bases matching TRBD2. The germline V gene encodes CDR1 DFQATT and CDR2 SNEGSKA (reference sequence). The CDR3 sequence is 16 residues long. CDR3 coding DNA: TGCAGTGCTAGAATTAGCGGGACATACTCCTCCCACGAGCAGTACTTC. Translating it yields CSARISGTYSSHEQYF.

This chain uses TRBV12-3 or TRBV12-4 with TRBJ2-4; TRBD2 matches at 9 bases. V gave up 3 bases and J gave up 2 bases; unmatched junction bases: 8. The CDR3 length is 17 residues. CDR3 in amino acids: CASSFRAGGETKNIQYF. In DNA, the CDR3 is TGTGCCAGCAGTTTCCGAGCGGGGGGAGAAACCAAAAACATTCAGTACTTC.

With respect to this clonotype: Because it lacks the conserved phenylalanine or tryptophan at the end, this CDR3 is likely a read error. It is unclear where the CDR3 begins or ends on the DNA, so no DNA is shown, and the CDR3 is as TCRdb lists it. V is TRBV20-1 and J is TRBJ2-5; the table's D call, TRBD1, has no DNA check behind it. Germline values: CDR1 DFQATT, CDR2 SNEGSKA (reference sequence). From its first to its last residue, the CDR3 has 8 amino acids. The CDR3 is CSARVGAG.